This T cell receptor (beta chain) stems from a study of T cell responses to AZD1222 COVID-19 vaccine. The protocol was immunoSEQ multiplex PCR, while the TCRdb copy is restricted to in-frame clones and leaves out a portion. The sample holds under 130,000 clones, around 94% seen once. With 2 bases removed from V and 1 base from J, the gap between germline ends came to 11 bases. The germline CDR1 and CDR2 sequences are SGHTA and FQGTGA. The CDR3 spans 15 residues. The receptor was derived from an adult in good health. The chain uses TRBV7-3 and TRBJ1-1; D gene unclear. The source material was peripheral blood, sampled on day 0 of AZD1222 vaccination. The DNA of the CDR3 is TGTGCCAGCAGCTTATCCAGGACGGAGAACACTGAAGCTTTCTTT. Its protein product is CASSLSRTENTEAFF. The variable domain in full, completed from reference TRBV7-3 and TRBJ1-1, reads GAGVSQTPSNKVTEKGKYVELRCDPISGHTALYWYRQSLGQGPEFLIYFQGTGAADDSGLPNDRFFAVRPEGSVSTLKIQRTERGDSAVYLCASSLSRTENTEAFFGQGTRLTVV.